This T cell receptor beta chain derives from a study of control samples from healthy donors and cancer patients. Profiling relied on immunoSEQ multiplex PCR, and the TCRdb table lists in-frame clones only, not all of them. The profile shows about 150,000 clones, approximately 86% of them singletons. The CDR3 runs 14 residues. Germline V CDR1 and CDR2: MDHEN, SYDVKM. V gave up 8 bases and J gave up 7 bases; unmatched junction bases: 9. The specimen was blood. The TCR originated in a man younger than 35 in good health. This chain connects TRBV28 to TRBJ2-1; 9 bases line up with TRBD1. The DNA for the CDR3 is TGTGCCAGCGATGAACAGGGGGCGGGGAATGAGCAGTTCTTC. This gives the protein CASDEQGAGNEQFF.